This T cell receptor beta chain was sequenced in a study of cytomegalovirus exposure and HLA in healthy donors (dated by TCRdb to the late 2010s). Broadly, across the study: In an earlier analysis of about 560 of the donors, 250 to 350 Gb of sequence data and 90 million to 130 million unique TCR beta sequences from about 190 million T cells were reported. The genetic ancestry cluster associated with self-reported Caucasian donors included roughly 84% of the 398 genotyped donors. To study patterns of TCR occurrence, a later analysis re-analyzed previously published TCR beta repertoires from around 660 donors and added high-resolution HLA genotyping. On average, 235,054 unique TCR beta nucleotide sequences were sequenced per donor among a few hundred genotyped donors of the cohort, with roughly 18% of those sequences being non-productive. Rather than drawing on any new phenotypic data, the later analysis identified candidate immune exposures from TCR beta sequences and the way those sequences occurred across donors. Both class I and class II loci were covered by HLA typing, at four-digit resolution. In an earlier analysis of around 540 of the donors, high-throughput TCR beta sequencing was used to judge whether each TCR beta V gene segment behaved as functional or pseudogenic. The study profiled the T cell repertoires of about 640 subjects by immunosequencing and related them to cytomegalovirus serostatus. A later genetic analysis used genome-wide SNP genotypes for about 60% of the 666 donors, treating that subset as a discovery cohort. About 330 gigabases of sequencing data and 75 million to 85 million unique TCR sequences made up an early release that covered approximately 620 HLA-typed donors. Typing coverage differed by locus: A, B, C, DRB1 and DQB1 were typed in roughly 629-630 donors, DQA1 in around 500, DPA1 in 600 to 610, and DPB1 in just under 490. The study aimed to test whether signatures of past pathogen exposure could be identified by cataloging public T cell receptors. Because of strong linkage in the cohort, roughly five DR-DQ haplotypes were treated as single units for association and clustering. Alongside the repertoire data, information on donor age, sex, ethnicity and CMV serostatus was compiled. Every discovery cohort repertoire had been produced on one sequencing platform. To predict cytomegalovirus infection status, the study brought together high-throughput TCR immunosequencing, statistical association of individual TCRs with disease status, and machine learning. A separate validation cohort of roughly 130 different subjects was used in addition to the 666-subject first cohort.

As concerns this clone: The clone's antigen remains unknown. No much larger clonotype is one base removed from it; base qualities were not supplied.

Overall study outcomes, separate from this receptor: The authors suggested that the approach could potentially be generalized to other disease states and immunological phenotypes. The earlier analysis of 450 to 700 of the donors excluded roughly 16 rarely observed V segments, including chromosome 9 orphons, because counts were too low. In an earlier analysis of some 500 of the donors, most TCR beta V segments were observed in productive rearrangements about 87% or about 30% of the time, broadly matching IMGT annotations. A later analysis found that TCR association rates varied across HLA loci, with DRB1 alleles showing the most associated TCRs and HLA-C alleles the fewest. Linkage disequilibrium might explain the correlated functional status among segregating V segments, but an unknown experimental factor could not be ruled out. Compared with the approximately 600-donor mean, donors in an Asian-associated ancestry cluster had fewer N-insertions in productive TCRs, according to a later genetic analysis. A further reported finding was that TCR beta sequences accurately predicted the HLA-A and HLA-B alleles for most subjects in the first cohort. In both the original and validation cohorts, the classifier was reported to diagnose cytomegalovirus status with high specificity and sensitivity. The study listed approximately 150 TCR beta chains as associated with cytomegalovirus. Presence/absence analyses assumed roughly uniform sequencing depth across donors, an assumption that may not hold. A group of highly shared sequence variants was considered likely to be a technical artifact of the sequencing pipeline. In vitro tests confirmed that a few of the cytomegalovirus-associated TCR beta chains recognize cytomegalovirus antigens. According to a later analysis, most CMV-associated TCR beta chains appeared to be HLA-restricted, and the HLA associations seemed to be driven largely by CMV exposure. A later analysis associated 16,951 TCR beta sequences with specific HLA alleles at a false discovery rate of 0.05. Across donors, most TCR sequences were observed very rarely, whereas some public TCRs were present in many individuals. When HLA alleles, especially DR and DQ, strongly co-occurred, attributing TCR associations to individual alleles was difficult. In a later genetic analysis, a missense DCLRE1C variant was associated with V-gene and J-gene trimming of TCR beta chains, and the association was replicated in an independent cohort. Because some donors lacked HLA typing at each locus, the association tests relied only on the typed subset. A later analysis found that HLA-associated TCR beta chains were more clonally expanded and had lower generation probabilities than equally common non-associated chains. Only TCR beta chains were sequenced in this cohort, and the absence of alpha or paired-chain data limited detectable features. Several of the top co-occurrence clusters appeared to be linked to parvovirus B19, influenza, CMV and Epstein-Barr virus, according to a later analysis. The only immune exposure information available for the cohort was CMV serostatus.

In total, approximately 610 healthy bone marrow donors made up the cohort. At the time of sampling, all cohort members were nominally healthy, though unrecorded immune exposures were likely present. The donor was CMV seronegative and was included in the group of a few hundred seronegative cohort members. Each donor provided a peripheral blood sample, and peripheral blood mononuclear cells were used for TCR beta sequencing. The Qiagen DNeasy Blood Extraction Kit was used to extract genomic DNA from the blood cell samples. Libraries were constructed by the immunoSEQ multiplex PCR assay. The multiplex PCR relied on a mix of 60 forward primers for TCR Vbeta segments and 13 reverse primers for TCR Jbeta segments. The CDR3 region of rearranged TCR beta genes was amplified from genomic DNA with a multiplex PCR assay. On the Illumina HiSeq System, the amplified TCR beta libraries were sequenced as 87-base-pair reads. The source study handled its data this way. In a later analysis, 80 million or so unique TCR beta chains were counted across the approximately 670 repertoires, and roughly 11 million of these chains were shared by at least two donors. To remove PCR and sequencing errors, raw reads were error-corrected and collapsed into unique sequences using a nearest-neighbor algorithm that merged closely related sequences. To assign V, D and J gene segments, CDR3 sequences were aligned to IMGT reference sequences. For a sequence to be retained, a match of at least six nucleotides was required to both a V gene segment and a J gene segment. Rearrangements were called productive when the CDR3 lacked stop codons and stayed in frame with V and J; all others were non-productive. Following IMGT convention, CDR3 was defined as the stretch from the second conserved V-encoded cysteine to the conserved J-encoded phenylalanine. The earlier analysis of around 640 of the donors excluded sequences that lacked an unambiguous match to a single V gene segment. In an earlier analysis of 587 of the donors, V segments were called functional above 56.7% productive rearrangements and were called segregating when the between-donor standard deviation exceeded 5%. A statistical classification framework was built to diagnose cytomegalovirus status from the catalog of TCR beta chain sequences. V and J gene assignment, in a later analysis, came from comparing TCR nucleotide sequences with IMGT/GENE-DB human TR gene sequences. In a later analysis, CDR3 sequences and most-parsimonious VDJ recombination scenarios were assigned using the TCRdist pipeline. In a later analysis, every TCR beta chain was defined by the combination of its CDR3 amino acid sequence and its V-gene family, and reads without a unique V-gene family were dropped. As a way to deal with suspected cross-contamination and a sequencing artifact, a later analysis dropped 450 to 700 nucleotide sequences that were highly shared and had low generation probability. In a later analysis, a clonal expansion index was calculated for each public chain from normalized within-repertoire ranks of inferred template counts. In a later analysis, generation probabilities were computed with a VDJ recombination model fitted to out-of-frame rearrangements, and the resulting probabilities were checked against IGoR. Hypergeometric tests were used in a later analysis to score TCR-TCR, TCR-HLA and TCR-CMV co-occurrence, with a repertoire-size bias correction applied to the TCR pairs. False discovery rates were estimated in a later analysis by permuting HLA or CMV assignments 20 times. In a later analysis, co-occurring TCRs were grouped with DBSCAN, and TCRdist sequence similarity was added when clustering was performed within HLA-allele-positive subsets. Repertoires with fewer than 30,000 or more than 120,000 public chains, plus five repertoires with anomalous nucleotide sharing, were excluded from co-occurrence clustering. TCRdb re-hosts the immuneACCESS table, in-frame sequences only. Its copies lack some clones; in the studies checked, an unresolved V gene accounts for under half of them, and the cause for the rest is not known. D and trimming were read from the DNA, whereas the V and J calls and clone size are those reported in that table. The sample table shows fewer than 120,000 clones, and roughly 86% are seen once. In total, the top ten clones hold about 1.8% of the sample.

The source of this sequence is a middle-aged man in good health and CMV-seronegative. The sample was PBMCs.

The CDR3 protein sequence reads: CASPDGRQLGYTF. The DNA reads TGTGCCAGCCCGGACGGGAGACAGCTTGGCTACACCTTC. The rearranged segments are TRBV6-1 and TRBJ1-2; possibly the D gene is TRBD1, per 5 matching bases. Relative to germline, V is 8 bases shorter and J is 7 bases shorter, with 17 bases between their ends. The CDR3 has 13 amino acids, counting the end cysteine and phenylalanine. Only the CDR3 DNA stays, 39 bases, in frame from base 1. Based on the germline V gene, the CDR1 and CDR2 sequences are MNHNS and SASEGT.